The rows below give T cell receptor beta chains drawn from one sample of a study of T cell responses to AZD1222 COVID-19 vaccine. Profiling relied on immunoSEQ multiplex PCR, and the TCRdb table lists in-frame clones only, not all of them. The sample consists of tens of thousands of clones, roughly 80% of them appearing once. Here the sequenced sample was peripheral blood, taken on day 0 of AZD1222 vaccination. Receptor source: an adult in good health. The CDR3 runs from the conserved cysteine through the conserved F or W. The D gene is left open where the match is weak. Clone size is not always given. Where it is, it says once, few, many or a class for expanded clones.

CDR3 length: 14; clone size: -; D gene: TRBD1; V gene: TRBV9; J gene: TRBJ1-1; CDR3 DNA: TGTGCCAGCAGCTTGGGAGGGGGCGGGACTGAAGCTTTCTTT; CDR3 protein: CASSLGGGGTEAFF
CDR3 length: 13; clone size: -; D gene: -; V gene: TRBV7-9; J gene: TRBJ1-4; CDR3 DNA: TGTGCCAGCAGCGCCTCCGCTGATGAAAAACTGTTTTTT; CDR3 protein: CASSASADEKLFF
CDR3 length: 13; clone size: -; D gene: -; V gene: TRBV5-6; J gene: TRBJ2-3; CDR3 DNA: TGTGCCAGCAGCTTCGGGGCCACAGATACGCAGTATTTT; CDR3 protein: CASSFGATDTQYF
CDR3 length: 14; clone size: -; D gene: -; V gene: TRBV10-2; J gene: TRBJ2-1; CDR3 DNA: TGCGCCAGCAGTAGGAACAGGGAGAACAATGAGCAGTTCTTC; CDR3 protein: CASSRNRENNEQFF
CDR3 length: 14; clone size: -; D gene: -; V gene: TRBV7-3; J gene: TRBJ1-1; CDR3 DNA: TGTGCCAGCAGCCCGACGGGGTCGTGGACTGAAGCTTTCTTT; CDR3 protein: CASSPTGSWTEAFF
CDR3 length: 15; clone size: -; D gene: TRBD1; V gene: TRBV5-1; J gene: TRBJ2-1; CDR3 DNA: TGCGCCAGCAGCTTGAGGGGCCCCCGGGACAGTGAGCAGTTCTTC; CDR3 protein: CASSLRGPRDSEQFF
CDR3 length: 13; clone size: -; D gene: TRBD2; V gene: TRBV10-1; J gene: TRBJ2-1; CDR3 DNA: TGCGCCAGCTCGGAGGGAGGGAGCAATGAGCAGTTCTTC; CDR3 protein: CASSEGGSNEQFF
CDR3 length: 15; clone size: -; D gene: TRBD1; V gene: TRBV7-6; J gene: TRBJ2-3; CDR3 DNA: TGTGCCAGCAGCTTAGCAGGGACAGGCACAGATACGCAGTATTTT; CDR3 protein: CASSLAGTGTDTQYF
CDR3 length: 15; clone size: few; D gene: -; V gene: TRBV19; J gene: TRBJ1-2; CDR3 DNA: TGTGCCAGTAGTATATCCCCGACAGGCCTCTATGGCTACACCTTC; CDR3 protein: CASSISPTGLYGYTF
CDR3 length: 14; clone size: -; D gene: -; V gene: TRBV9; J gene: TRBJ2-5; CDR3 DNA: TGTGCCAGCAGCGGAGGGGGACCGGGGGAGACCCAGTACTTC; CDR3 protein: CASSGGGPGETQYF
CDR3 length: 13; clone size: few; D gene: -; V gene: TRBV5-1; J gene: TRBJ1-2; CDR3 DNA: TGCGCCAGCAGCCGGAACAAGGACTATGGCTACACCTTC; CDR3 protein: CASSRNKDYGYTF
CDR3 length: 14; clone size: -; D gene: -; V gene: TRBV27; J gene: TRBJ2-7; CDR3 DNA: TGTGCCAGCAGAACCGGGACGGAGACCTACGAGCAGTACTTC; CDR3 protein: CASRTGTETYEQYF
CDR3 length: 14; clone size: -; D gene: -; V gene: TRBV5-6; J gene: TRBJ1-6; CDR3 DNA: TGTGCCAGCATGCCAGGGTCATATAATTCACCCCTCCACTTT; CDR3 protein: CASMPGSYNSPLHF
CDR3 length: 12; clone size: medium-sized; D gene: -; V gene: TRBV27; J gene: TRBJ2-1; CDR3 DNA: TGTGCCAGCAGTACCCAGGGCCATGAGCAGTTCTTC; CDR3 protein: CASSTQGHEQFF
CDR3 length: 17; clone size: once; D gene: -; V gene: TRBV27; J gene: TRBJ2-5; CDR3 DNA: TGTGCCAGCAGTTCTATCCCGCCCTCAACGTACCAAGAGACCCAGTACTTC; CDR3 protein: CASSSIPPSTYQETQYF
CDR3 length: 15; clone size: -; D gene: -; V gene: TRBV27; J gene: TRBJ2-3; CDR3 DNA: TGTGCCAGCAGTTTATCTTGGGGTAGCACAGATACGCAGTATTTT; CDR3 protein: CASSLSWGSTDTQYF
CDR3 length: 16; clone size: -; D gene: -; V gene: TRBV27; J gene: TRBJ2-1; CDR3 DNA: TGTGCCAGCAGTTTAAGTGGGGGGAGCTCCTACAATGAGCAGTTCTTC; CDR3 protein: CASSLSGGSSYNEQFF
CDR3 length: 15; clone size: -; D gene: TRBD1; V gene: TRBV18; J gene: TRBJ1-4; CDR3 DNA: TGTGCCAGCTCACCAGGGACAGCGTCTAATGAAAAACTGTTTTTT; CDR3 protein: CASSPGTASNEKLFF
CDR3 length: 16; clone size: -; D gene: -; V gene: TRBV5-1; J gene: TRBJ1-6; CDR3 DNA: TGCGCCAGCAGCTTGGGCCCGAGGGGCGAGGGTTCACCCCTCCACTTT; CDR3 protein: CASSLGPRGEGSPLHF
CDR3 length: 16; clone size: -; D gene: TRBD2; V gene: TRBV2; J gene: TRBJ2-1; CDR3 DNA: TGTGCCAGCCGTGAGCGGGGGGGCCTATTTACGAATGAGCAGTTCTTC; CDR3 protein: CASRERGGLFTNEQFF
CDR3 length: 14; clone size: -; D gene: TRBD1; V gene: TRBV11-1; J gene: TRBJ1-1; CDR3 DNA: TGTGCCAGCAGCCGGGACAGGGCCGGCACTGAAGCTTTCTTT; CDR3 protein: CASSRDRAGTEAFF
CDR3 length: 16; clone size: -; D gene: TRBD1; V gene: TRBV4-2; J gene: TRBJ2-5; CDR3 DNA: TGTGCCAGCAGCCAAGTGGGACAGGCTGGGCAAGAGACCCAGTACTTC; CDR3 protein: CASSQVGQAGQETQYF
CDR3 length: 13; clone size: -; D gene: -; V gene: TRBV2; J gene: TRBJ2-1; CDR3 DNA: TGTGCCAGCAGGGAAGGGATCAACAATGAGCAGTTCTTC; CDR3 protein: CASREGINNEQFF
CDR3 length: 16; clone size: few; D gene: TRBD1; V gene: TRBV5-5; J gene: TRBJ1-4; CDR3 DNA: TGTGCCAGCAGAGAGACCCCGGGACAGGCTAATGAAAAACTGTTTTTT; CDR3 protein: CASRETPGQANEKLFF
CDR3 length: 13; clone size: -; D gene: -; V gene: TRBV11-3; J gene: TRBJ1-1; CDR3 DNA: TGTGCCAGCAGTTTAGGACAGAACACTGAAGCTTTCTTT; CDR3 protein: CASSLGQNTEAFF
CDR3 length: 13; clone size: -; D gene: -; V gene: TRBV7-2; J gene: TRBJ1-1; CDR3 DNA: TGTGCCAGCAGCTCTAACCTGAACACTGAAGCTTTCTTT; CDR3 protein: CASSSNLNTEAFF
CDR3 length: 16; clone size: -; D gene: -; V gene: TRBV4-2; J gene: TRBJ1-2; CDR3 DNA: TGTGCCAGCAGCCAAGAGTTGTTGGGGCAGATGCGTGGCTACACCTTC; CDR3 protein: CASSQELLGQMRGYTF
CDR3 length: 15; clone size: once; D gene: TRBD2; V gene: TRBV11-3; J gene: TRBJ2-5; CDR3 DNA: TGTGCCAGCAGGTCGACTAGCGGGGCAGGAGAGACCCAGTACTTC; CDR3 protein: CASRSTSGAGETQYF
CDR3 length: 17; clone size: -; D gene: -; V gene: TRBV12-5; J gene: TRBJ2-1; CDR3 DNA: TGTGCTAGTGGTTTGGTTCTTGGAGGGTGGCGAGACAATGAGCAGTTCTTC; CDR3 protein: CASGLVLGGWRDNEQFF
CDR3 length: 18; clone size: -; D gene: TRBD1; V gene: TRBV7-2; J gene: TRBJ2-1; CDR3 DNA: TGTGCCAGCAGCTTGAAGGGGGACCGGGACAGGGGAAACAATGAGCAGTTCTTC; CDR3 protein: CASSLKGDRDRGNNEQFF
CDR3 length: 16; clone size: -; D gene: -; V gene: TRBV9; J gene: TRBJ2-1; CDR3 DNA: TGTGCCAGCAGCATCACCGGGACTCAGTCCTACAATGAGCAGTTCTTC; CDR3 protein: CASSITGTQSYNEQFF
CDR3 length: 12; clone size: -; D gene: TRBD1; V gene: TRBV10-3; J gene: TRBJ1-2; CDR3 DNA: TGTGCCATCAGTGAGACAGGGGTGGGCTACACCTTC; CDR3 protein: CAISETGVGYTF
CDR3 length: 17; clone size: -; D gene: TRBD1; V gene: TRBV7-9; J gene: TRBJ2-1; CDR3 DNA: TGTGCCAGCAGCTGGGACAGGGTAACTTTGGGCTACAATGAGCAGTTCTTC; CDR3 protein: CASSWDRVTLGYNEQFF
CDR3 length: 15; clone size: -; D gene: TRBD2; V gene: TRBV7-2; J gene: TRBJ2-1; CDR3 DNA: TGTGCCAGCAGCCCCCGTAGCGGGGGGGCCATGGAGCAGTTCTTC; CDR3 protein: CASSPRSGGAMEQFF
CDR3 length: 15; clone size: -; D gene: -; V gene: TRBV15; J gene: TRBJ1-5; CDR3 DNA: TGTGCCACCAGCAGGATGGCAGGGAGGGATCAGCCCCAGCATTTT; CDR3 protein: CATSRMAGRDQPQHF
CDR3 length: 15; clone size: once; D gene: -; V gene: TRBV7-3; J gene: TRBJ1-1; CDR3 DNA: TGTGCCAGCAGCGTCGGGTCGGGCCTACCCGAAGAAGCTTTCTTT; CDR3 protein: CASSVGSGLPEEAFF
CDR3 length: 13; clone size: -; D gene: -; V gene: TRBV12-3/TRBV12-4; J gene: TRBJ1-1; CDR3 DNA: TGTGCCAGCAGTTTAAGTCATAACACTGAAGCTTTCTTT; CDR3 protein: CASSLSHNTEAFF
CDR3 length: 15; clone size: -; D gene: -; V gene: TRBV5-1; J gene: TRBJ2-1; CDR3 DNA: TGCGCCAGCAGCTTGGAGCATCGGAACAACAATGAGCAGTTCTTC; CDR3 protein: CASSLEHRNNNEQFF
CDR3 length: 15; clone size: -; D gene: -; V gene: TRBV15; J gene: TRBJ1-5; CDR3 DNA: TGTGCCACCAGCATTCGGGGGGATAGCAATCAGCCCCAGCATTTT; CDR3 protein: CATSIRGDSNQPQHF
CDR3 length: 14; clone size: once; D gene: -; V gene: TRBV18; J gene: TRBJ1-2; CDR3 DNA: TGTGCCAGCTCACCGGATACAGGAAACTATGGCTACACCTTC; CDR3 protein: CASSPDTGNYGYTF
CDR3 length: 15; clone size: -; D gene: -; V gene: TRBV7-3; J gene: TRBJ2-7; CDR3 DNA: TGTGCCAGCAGCTTAAATCAGGGCAGCAACTACGAGCAGTACTTC; CDR3 protein: CASSLNQGSNYEQYF
CDR3 length: 14; clone size: -; D gene: -; V gene: TRBV5-4; J gene: TRBJ2-3; CDR3 DNA: TGTGCCAGCAGCTTCCCCAGGGAAACAGATACGCAGTATTTT; CDR3 protein: CASSFPRETDTQYF
CDR3 length: 16; clone size: -; D gene: -; V gene: TRBV7-9; J gene: TRBJ1-2; CDR3 DNA: TGTGCCAGCAGCCCCCTCAGTTCGGGTGGGAACTATGGCTACACCTTC; CDR3 protein: CASSPLSSGGNYGYTF
CDR3 length: 12; clone size: -; D gene: -; V gene: TRBV30; J gene: TRBJ2-7; CDR3 DNA: TGTGCCTGGAGTGTAAACAGATACGAGCAGTACTTC; CDR3 protein: CAWSVNRYEQYF
CDR3 length: 14; clone size: -; D gene: -; V gene: TRBV2; J gene: TRBJ2-7; CDR3 DNA: TGTGCCAGCAGTGAATATGGGGGGCCCTACGAGCAGTACTTC; CDR3 protein: CASSEYGGPYEQYF
CDR3 length: 13; clone size: once; D gene: -; V gene: TRBV5-1; J gene: TRBJ1-4; CDR3 DNA: TGCGCCAGCAGCCCGGAAGGGGGGAACAAACTGTTTTTT; CDR3 protein: CASSPEGGNKLFF
CDR3 length: 14; clone size: -; D gene: -; V gene: TRBV4-3; J gene: TRBJ2-2; CDR3 DNA: TGCGCCAGCAGCCATGATGAGGGGACCGGGGAGCTGTTTTTT; CDR3 protein: CASSHDEGTGELFF
CDR3 length: 15; clone size: -; D gene: -; V gene: TRBV6-5; J gene: TRBJ1-4; CDR3 DNA: TGTGCCAGCAGTTACACGGGCGGGGTAAATGAAAAACTGTTTTTT; CDR3 protein: CASSYTGGVNEKLFF
CDR3 length: 14; clone size: -; D gene: -; V gene: TRBV3-1/TRBV3-2; J gene: TRBJ1-3; CDR3 DNA: TGTGCCAGCAGCCAAGAAGCCGCTAGGAACACCATATATTTT; CDR3 protein: CASSQEAARNTIYF
CDR3 length: 16; clone size: -; D gene: -; V gene: TRBV18; J gene: TRBJ2-2; CDR3 DNA: TGTGCCAGCTCACCAAGGGCGGGGACGAACACCGGGGAGCTGTTTTTT; CDR3 protein: CASSPRAGTNTGELFF
CDR3 length: 15; clone size: -; D gene: -; V gene: TRBV4-1; J gene: TRBJ2-7; CDR3 DNA: TGCGCCAGCAGCCAAGATCCGGGGAGCTCCTACGAGCAGTACTTC; CDR3 protein: CASSQDPGSSYEQYF
CDR3 length: 18; clone size: -; D gene: -; V gene: TRBV5-4; J gene: TRBJ2-6; CDR3 DNA: TGTGCCAGCGGCGATTCCGGGACATATAGCTCTGGGGCCAACGTCCTGACTTTC; CDR3 protein: CASGDSGTYSSGANVLTF